The sequence of this T cell receptor beta chain was determined in a study of shared clonotypes between healthy human individuals. The method was immunoSEQ multiplex PCR; TCRdb's version includes in-frame clones alone and lacks a portion of them. The table lists about 2.3 million clones, 80% to 95% of them singletons, with around 0.4% in the top ten. The CDR3 contains 16 residues. Germline CDR1 and CDR2: SGHTA and FQGNSA. Trimming pared 5 bases from V and 0 bases from J, leaving 13 bases between. The chain joins TRBV7-2 to TRBJ1-4; possibly TRBD1 for D (5 bases). The receptor was derived from a man younger than 35 in good health. Some clones in this sample may be carry-over from other donors' samples. The sequenced sample was naive CD4+ T cells from PBMCs. Subset of the sample: CD45RA+ positively selected. CDR3 region: CASSPRGPTTNEKLFF. CDR3 in DNA: TGTGCCAGCAGCCCCCGGGGCCCTACAACTAATGAAAAACTGTTTTTT.